This T cell receptor (beta chain) is drawn from a study of blood T cell repertoires in COVID-19. The CDR3 is made up of 15 amino acids. Germline CDR1 and CDR2: MNHEY and SVGAGI. V shed 0 bases and J 2 bases; nucleotides not matched to a gene: 2. Profiling relied on immunoSEQ multiplex PCR, and the TCRdb table lists in-frame clones only, not all of them. The top ten clones hold 3% of a sample with 390,000 or so clones, roughly 90% of them seen once. The sequencing sample was made of peripheral blood. The V and J genes are TRBV6-5 and TRBJ2-3; TRBD2 agrees at 7 bases. The sequence came from a woman aged 30 to 39 with COVID-19, enrolled during active disease. The CDR3: CASSYSGGYTDTQYF. The CDR3 DNA reads TGTGCCAGCAGTTACTCCGGGGGGTACACAGATACGCAGTATTTT.